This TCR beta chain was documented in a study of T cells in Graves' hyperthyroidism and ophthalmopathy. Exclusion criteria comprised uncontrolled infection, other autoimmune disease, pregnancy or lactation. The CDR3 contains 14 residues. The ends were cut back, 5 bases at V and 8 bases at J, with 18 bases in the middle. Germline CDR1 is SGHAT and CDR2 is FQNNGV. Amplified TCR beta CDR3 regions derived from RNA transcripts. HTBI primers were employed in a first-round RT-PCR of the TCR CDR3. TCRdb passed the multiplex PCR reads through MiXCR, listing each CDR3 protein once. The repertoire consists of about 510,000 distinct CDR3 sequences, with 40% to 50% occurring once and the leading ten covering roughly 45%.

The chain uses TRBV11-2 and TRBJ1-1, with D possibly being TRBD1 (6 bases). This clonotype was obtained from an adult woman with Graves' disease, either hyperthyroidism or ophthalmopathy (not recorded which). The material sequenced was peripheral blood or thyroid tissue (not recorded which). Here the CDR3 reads CASSRGGGTTEAFF. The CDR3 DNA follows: TGTGCCAGCAGCAGGGGGGGGGGCACCACCGAAGCTTTCTTT.